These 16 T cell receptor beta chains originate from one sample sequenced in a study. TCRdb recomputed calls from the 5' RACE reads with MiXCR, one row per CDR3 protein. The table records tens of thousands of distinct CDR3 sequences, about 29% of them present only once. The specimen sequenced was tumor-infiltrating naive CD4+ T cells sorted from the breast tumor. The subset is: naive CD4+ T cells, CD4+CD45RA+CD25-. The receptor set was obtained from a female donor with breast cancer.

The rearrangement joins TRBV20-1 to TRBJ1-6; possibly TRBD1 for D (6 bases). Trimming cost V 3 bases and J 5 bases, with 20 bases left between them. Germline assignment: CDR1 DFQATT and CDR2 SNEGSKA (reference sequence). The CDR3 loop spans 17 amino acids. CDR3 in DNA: TGCAGTGCTAGGGGGAGACAGGACCTACTCAATAATTCACCCCTCCACTTT. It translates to CSARGRQDLLNNSPLHF.

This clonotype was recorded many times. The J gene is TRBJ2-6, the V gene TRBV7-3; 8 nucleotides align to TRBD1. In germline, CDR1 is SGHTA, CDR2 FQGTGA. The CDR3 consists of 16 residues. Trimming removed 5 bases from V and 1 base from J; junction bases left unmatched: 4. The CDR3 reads CASSQRTGSGANVLTF. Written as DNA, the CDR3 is TGTGCCAGCAGCCAACGGACAGGGTCTGGGGCCAACGTCCTGACTTTC.

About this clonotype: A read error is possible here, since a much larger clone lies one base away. CDR3: CASSDRVVGGPNEQFF. In DNA, the CDR3 is TGTGCCAGCAGTGACCGGGTAGTGGGAGGGCCAAATGAGCAGTTCTTC. The V call is TRBV6-4, the J call TRBJ2-1; 7 bases align to TRBD2. The V gene end was trimmed by 2 bases and the J gene end by 7 bases; junction bases not matched to a gene: 11. From germline, CDR1 is MRHNA and CDR2 SNTAGT. This CDR3 is 16 amino acids long.

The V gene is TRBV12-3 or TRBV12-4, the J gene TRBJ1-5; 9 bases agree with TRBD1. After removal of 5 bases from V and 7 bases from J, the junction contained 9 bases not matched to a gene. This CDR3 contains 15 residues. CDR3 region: CASSRTGAGSQPQHF. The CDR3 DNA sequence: TGTGCCAGCAGTCGGACAGGGGCGGGGAGCCAGCCCCAGCATTTT.

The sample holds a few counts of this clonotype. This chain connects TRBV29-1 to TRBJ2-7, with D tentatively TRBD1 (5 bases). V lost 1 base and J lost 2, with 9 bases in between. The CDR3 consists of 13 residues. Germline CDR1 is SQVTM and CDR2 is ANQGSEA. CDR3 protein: CSVEGAGTYEQYF. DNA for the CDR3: TGCAGCGTTGAAGGGGCAGGGACCTACGAGCAGTACTTC.

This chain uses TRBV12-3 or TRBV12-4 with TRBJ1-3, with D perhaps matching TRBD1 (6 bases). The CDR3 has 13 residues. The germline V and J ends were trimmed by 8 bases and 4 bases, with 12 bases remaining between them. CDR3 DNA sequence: TGTGCCAGCGGGACAAACGGAGGAAACACCATATATTTT. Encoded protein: CASGTNGGNTIYF.

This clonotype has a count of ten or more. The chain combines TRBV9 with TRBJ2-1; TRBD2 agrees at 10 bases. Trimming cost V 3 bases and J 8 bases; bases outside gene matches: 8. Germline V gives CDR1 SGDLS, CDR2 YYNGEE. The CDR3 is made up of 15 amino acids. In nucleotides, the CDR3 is TGTGCCAGCAGCGCCTCCGGGACTAGCGTATATGAGCAGTTCTTC. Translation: CASSASGTSVYEQFF.

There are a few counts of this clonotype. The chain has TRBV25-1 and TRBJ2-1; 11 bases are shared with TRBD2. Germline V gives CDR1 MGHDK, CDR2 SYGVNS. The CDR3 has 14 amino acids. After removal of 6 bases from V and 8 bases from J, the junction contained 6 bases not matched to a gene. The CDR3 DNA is TGTGCCAGCAGAATTAGCGGGAGGGTCTATGAGCAGTTCTTC. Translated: CASRISGRVYEQFF. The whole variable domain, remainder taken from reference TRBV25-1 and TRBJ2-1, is EADIYQTPRYLVIGTGKKITLECSQTMGHDKMYWYQQDPGMELHLIHYSYGVNSTEKGDLSSESTVSRIRTEHFPLTLESARPSHTSQYLCASRISGRVYEQFFGPGTRLTVL.

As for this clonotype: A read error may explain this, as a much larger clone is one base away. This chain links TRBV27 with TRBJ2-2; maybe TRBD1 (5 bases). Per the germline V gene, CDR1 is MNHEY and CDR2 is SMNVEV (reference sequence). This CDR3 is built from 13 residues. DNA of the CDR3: TGTGCCAGCAGTATATCAGGGACCGGGGAGCTGTTTTTT. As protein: CASSISGTGELFF.

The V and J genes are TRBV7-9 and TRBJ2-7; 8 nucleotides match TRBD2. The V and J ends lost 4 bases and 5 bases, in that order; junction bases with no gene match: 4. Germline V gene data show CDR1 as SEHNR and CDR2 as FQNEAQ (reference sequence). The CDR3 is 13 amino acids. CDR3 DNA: TGTGCCAGCAGCTCCTCGGGAGGGCACGAGCAGTACTTC. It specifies CASSSSGGHEQYF. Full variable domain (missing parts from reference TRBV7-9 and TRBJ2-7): DTGVSQNPRHKITKRGQNVTFRCDPISEHNRLYWYRQTLGQGPEFLTYFQNEAQLEKSRLLSDRFSAERPKGSFSTLEIQRTEQGDSAMYLCASSSSGGHEQYFGPGTRLTVT.

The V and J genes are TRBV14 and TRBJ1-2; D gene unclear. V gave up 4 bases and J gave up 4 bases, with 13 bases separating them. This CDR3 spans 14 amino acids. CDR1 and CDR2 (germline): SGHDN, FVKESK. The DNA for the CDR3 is TGTGCCAGCAGCCCTTCCTTCCAGGCCTATGGCTACACCTTC. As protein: CASSPSFQAYGYTF. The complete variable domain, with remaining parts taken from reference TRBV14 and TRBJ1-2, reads EAGVTQFPSHSVIEKGQTVTLRCDPISGHDNLYWYRRVMGKEIKFLLHFVKESKQDESGMPNNRFLAERTGGTYSTLKVQPAELEDSGVYFCASSPSFQAYGYTFGSGTRLTVV.

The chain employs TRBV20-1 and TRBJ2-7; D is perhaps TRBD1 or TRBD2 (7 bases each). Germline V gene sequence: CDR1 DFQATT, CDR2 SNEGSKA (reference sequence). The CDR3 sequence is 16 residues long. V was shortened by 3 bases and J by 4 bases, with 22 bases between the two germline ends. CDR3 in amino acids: CSARPRGGRAGYEQYF. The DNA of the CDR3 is TGCAGTGCTAGGCCCAGGGGGGGACGGGCGGGGTACGAGCAGTACTTC.

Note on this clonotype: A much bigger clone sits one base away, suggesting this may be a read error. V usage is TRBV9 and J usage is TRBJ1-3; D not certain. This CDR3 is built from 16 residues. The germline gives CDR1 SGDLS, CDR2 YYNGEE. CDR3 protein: CASSVSGSFSGNTINF. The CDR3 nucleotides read TGTGCCAGCAGCGTATCGGGCAGTTTCTCTGGAAACACCATAAATTTT.

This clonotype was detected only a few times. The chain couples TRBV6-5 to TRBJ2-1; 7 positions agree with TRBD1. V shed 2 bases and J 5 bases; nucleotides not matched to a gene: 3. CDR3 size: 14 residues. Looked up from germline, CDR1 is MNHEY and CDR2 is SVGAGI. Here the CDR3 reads CASSYRDSDNEQFF. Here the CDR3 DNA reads TGTGCCAGCAGTTACCGGGACAGTGACAATGAGCAGTTCTTC.

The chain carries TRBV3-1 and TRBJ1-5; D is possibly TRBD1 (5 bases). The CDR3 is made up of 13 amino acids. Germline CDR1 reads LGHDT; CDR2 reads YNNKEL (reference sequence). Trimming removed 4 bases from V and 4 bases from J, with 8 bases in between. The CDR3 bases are TGTGCCAGCAGCCGGACACGGAATCAGCCCCAGCATTTT. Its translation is CASSRTRNQPQHF.

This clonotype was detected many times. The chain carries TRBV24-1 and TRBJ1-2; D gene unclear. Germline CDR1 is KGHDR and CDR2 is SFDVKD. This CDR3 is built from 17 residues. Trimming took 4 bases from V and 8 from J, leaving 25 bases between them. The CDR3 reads CATSDYRSGGSRWGYTF. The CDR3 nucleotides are TGTGCCACCAGTGACTACCGGAGCGGCGGGTCGCGGTGGGGCTACACCTTC.